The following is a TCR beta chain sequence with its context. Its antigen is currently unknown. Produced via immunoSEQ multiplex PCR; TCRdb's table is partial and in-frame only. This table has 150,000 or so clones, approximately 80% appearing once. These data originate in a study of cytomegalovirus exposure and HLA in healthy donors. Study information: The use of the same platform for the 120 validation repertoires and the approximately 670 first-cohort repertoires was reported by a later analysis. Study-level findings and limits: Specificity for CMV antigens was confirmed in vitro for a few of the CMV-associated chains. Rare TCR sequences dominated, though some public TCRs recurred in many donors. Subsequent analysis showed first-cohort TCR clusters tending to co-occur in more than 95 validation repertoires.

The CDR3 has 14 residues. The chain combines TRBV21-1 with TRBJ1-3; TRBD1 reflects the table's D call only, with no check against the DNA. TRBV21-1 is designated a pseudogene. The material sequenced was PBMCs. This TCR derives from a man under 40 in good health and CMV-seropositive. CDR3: CASTDLQSGNTIYF. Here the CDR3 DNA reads TGTGCCAGCACCGATTTACAATCTGGAAACACCATATATTTT.